This T cell receptor beta chain was obtained from a study of cytomegalovirus exposure and HLA in healthy donors (dated by TCRdb to 2016 to 2017). With respect to the entire study: An earlier analysis of some 500 of the donors reported more than 250 Gb of sequence data and about 100 million unique TCR beta sequences from 150 million to 200 million T cells. The number of typed donors differed by locus: roughly 620-640 for A, B, C, DRB1 and DQB1; some 500 for DQA1; approximately 610 for DPA1; and some 430 for DPB1. To study patterns of TCR occurrence, a later analysis re-analyzed previously published TCR beta repertoires from under 750 donors and added high-resolution HLA genotyping. To predict cytomegalovirus infection status, the study combined high-throughput TCR immunosequencing, statistical association of individual TCRs with disease status, and machine learning. Genome-wide SNP genotypes for about 55% of the roughly 670 donors were used in a later genetic analysis, which treated that subset as a discovery cohort. The later analysis used no new phenotypic data to find candidate immune exposures, relying instead on TCR beta sequences and their occurrence across donors. About 300 gigabases of sequencing data and 70 million to 100 million unique TCR sequences made up an early release that covered approximately 700 HLA-typed donors. In an earlier analysis of a few hundred of the donors, high-throughput TCR beta sequencing was used to judge whether each TCR beta V gene segment behaved as functional or pseudogenic. The study used immunosequencing to profile the T cell repertoires of hundreds of subjects and linked those repertoires to cytomegalovirus serostatus. Among a few hundred genotyped donors of the cohort, an average of approximately 250,000 unique TCR beta nucleotide sequences were sequenced per donor, roughly 18% of them non-productive. Donor age, sex, ethnicity and CMV serostatus were compiled alongside the repertoire data. Because of strong linkage in the cohort, roughly 5 DR-DQ haplotypes were treated as single units for association and clustering. HLA typing included class I and class II loci at four-digit resolution. Of the roughly 390 genotyped donors, around 81% fell in the genetic ancestry cluster associated with self-reported Caucasian donors. Besides the first cohort of hundreds of subjects, a separate validation cohort made up of over a hundred different subjects was used. The study was designed to test whether signatures of past pathogen exposure could be identified by cataloging public T cell receptors. Every discovery cohort repertoire had been produced on one sequencing platform. Overall study results and their limits: It was suggested by the authors that the approach could potentially be generalized to other disease states and immunological phenotypes. According to a later analysis, most CMV-associated TCR beta chains appeared to be HLA-restricted, and the HLA associations seemed to be driven largely by CMV exposure. A later analysis found that TCR association rates varied across HLA loci, with DRB1 alleles showing the most associated TCRs and HLA-C alleles the fewest. Specific HLA alleles were associated with 16,951 TCR beta sequences at a false discovery rate of 0.05 in a later analysis. V-gene and J-gene trimming of TCR beta chains was associated with a missense DCLRE1C variant in a later genetic analysis, and the association was replicated in an independent cohort. Because some donors lacked HLA typing at each locus, the association tests relied only on the typed subset. In vitro tests confirmed that a few of the cytomegalovirus-associated TCR beta chains recognize cytomegalovirus antigens. The study gave a list of about 160 TCR beta chains associated with cytomegalovirus. Fewer than 20 rarely observed V segments, including chromosome 9 orphons, were excluded from the earlier analysis of approximately 500 of the donors because counts were too low. Roughly uniform sequencing depth across donors was assumed in presence/absence analyses, although this assumption may not hold. Across donors, most TCR sequences were observed very rarely, whereas some public TCRs were present in many individuals. This cohort had only TCR beta chains sequenced, and the lack of alpha or paired-chain data limited which features could be detected. A further reported finding was that TCR beta sequences accurately predicted the HLA-A and HLA-B alleles for most subjects in the first cohort. Some IMGT-functional V segments, including TRBV6-2 and TRBV6-3, could not be told apart with the 87-base-pair reads, so those segments were excluded. A later genetic analysis reported fewer N-insertions in productive TCRs among donors in an Asian-associated ancestry cluster than the roughly 640-donor mean. Immune exposure information for the cohort was limited to CMV serostatus. A group of highly shared sequence variants was considered likely to be a technical artifact of the sequencing pipeline. Linkage disequilibrium might explain the correlated functional status among segregating V segments, but an unknown experimental factor could not be ruled out. An earlier analysis of around 540 of the donors showed that most TCR beta V segments appeared in productive rearrangements either about 90% or about 30% of the time, which broadly matched IMGT annotations. Assigning TCR associations to individual alleles was difficult when HLA alleles, especially DR and DQ, strongly co-occurred. Cytomegalovirus status was reported to be diagnosed by the classifier with high specificity and sensitivity in both the original and validation cohorts. In a later analysis, HLA-associated TCR beta chains were found to be more clonally expanded and to have lower generation probabilities than equally common non-associated chains. According to a later analysis, parvovirus B19, influenza, CMV and Epstein-Barr virus appeared linked to several top co-occurrence clusters.

Trimming removed 5 bases from V and 5 bases from J; the gene matches leave 5 bases unexplained. The CDR3 holds 13 amino acids from the cysteine to the phenylalanine. Left in the record is the CDR3 DNA by itself, 39 bases read in frame from the first base. Reading the germline V gene gives CDR1 SGHTA and CDR2 FQGNSA. Receptors were amplified or captured by the immunoSEQ multiplex PCR assay. A mixture of 60 forward primers for TCR Vbeta segments and 13 reverse primers for TCR Jbeta segments was used in the multiplex PCR. The CDR3 region of rearranged TCR beta genes was amplified from genomic DNA with a multiplex PCR assay. The amplified TCR beta libraries were sequenced on the Illumina HiSeq System as 87-base-pair reads. Per the source publication's procedure: In a later analysis, roughly 80 million unique TCR beta chains were counted across the approximately 620 repertoires, and roughly 9.9 million of these chains were shared by at least two donors. Raw reads were error-corrected and collapsed into unique sequences with a nearest-neighbor algorithm that merged closely related sequences to remove PCR and sequencing errors. V, D and J gene segments were assigned by aligning CDR3 sequences to IMGT reference sequences. For a sequence to be retained, at least a six-nucleotide match to both a V gene segment and a J gene segment was required. Rearrangements were called productive when the CDR3 lacked stop codons and stayed in frame with V and J; all others were non-productive. CDR3 was defined according to IMGT convention as the region running from the second conserved V-encoded cysteine to the conserved J-encoded phenylalanine. Sequences without an unambiguous match to a single V gene segment were excluded from the earlier analysis of about 630 of the donors. An earlier analysis of just under 600 of the donors called V segments functional above 56.7% productive rearrangements and segregating when the between-donor standard deviation exceeded 5%. A statistical classification framework was developed to diagnose cytomegalovirus status using the catalog of TCR beta chain sequences. In a later analysis, V and J genes were assigned by comparing TCR nucleotide sequences against IMGT/GENE-DB human TR gene sequences. Using the TCRdist pipeline, a later analysis assigned CDR3 sequences along with most-parsimonious VDJ recombination scenarios. A later analysis defined each TCR beta chain by its CDR3 amino acid sequence plus V-gene family, and excluded reads lacking a unique V-gene family. In a later analysis, approximately 590 highly shared, low-generation-probability nucleotide sequences were removed to address suspected cross-contamination and a sequencing artifact. In a later analysis, a clonal expansion index for each public chain was calculated from normalized within-repertoire ranks of inferred template counts. Generation probabilities in a later analysis came from a VDJ recombination model fitted to out-of-frame rearrangements, and those results were checked against IGoR. In a later analysis, hypergeometric tests were used to score TCR-TCR, TCR-HLA and TCR-CMV co-occurrence, with a repertoire-size bias correction applied to TCR pairs. False discovery rates were estimated in a later analysis by permuting HLA or CMV assignments 20 times. In a later analysis, co-occurring TCRs were grouped using DBSCAN, with TCRdist sequence similarity added in when clustering inside HLA-allele-positive subsets. Repertoires with fewer than 30,000 or more than 120,000 public chains were left out of co-occurrence clustering, as were five repertoires with anomalous nucleotide sharing. TCRdb obtained this table from immuneACCESS and retained in-frame rearrangements with V and J assigned. These tables miss some clones; where compared with another copy, unresolved V genes account for less than half of the shortfall, and the remainder is unexplained. D and trimming come from the DNA, and the V and J calls and clone size come from that table. The sample table contains 110,000 or so clones; only one count was recorded for roughly three quarters of them. Of the sample, about 3.5% falls within the top ten clones.

As regards this clone: Its target antigen remains unknown. No much larger clonotype is one base removed from it; base qualities were not supplied.

The cohort was made up of around 720 healthy bone marrow donors. At the time of sampling, all cohort members were nominally healthy, though unrecorded immune exposures were likely present. The donor was CMV seronegative and belonged to the group of 352 seronegative cohort members. A peripheral blood sample was provided by each donor, and peripheral blood mononuclear cells were used for TCR beta sequencing. The Qiagen DNeasy Blood Extraction Kit was used to extract genomic DNA from the blood cell samples. The chain is made from TRBV7-2 and TRBJ1-2, and 7 junctional nucleotides match TRBD1. The receptor's source is a man aged 25-40 years in good health and CMV-seronegative. Sequenced sample: PBMCs. CDR3 protein: CASSPRGRYGYTF. Read as DNA, the sequence is TGTGCCAGCAGCCCCAGGGGGAGGTATGGCTACACCTTC.